A selection of T cell receptor beta chains follows, all from one sample in a study of T-cell reconstitution after alpha-beta-depleted transplantation in children. TCRdb reprocessed the PCR reads with MiXCR, giving one entry per CDR3 protein. The profile shows 250,000 to 400,000 distinct CDR3 sequences, approximately 20% of them singletons. Material: PBMCs, mostly from graft donor cells, obtained 180 days after TCRalphabeta/CD19-depleted stem cell transplant. These receptors came from a male patient younger than 18 who had a stem cell transplant for acute lymphoblastic leukemia, so the T cells may come from the graft donor. Each CDR3 is given with its conserved first and last residue. A D gene is named only where the DNA matches it firmly. Clone size is not always given. Where it is, it says once, few, many or a class for expanded clones.

V,J,D,size,CDR3,DNA
TRBV7-9,TRBJ1-4,TRBD1,few,CASSLGGTGTNEKLFF,TGTGCCAGCAGCTTAGGAGGGACAGGGACTAATGAAAAACTGTTTTTT
TRBV19,TRBJ1-1,TRBD1,once,CASSSGQGAFEAFF,TGTGCCAGTAGTTCTGGACAGGGGGCTTTTGAAGCTTTCTTT
TRBV4-1,TRBJ2-7,NA,NA,CASSQVPGLKPYEQYF,TGCGCCAGCAGCCAAGTACCGGGGCTCAAACCCTACGAGCAGTACTTC
TRBV14,TRBJ2-2,NA,NA,CASRGKNTGELFF,TGTGCCAGCAGGGGCAAGAACACCGGGGAGCTGTTTTTT
TRBV5-1,TRBJ2-3,NA,few,CASSLEGGLSTDTQYF,TGCGCCAGCAGCTTGGAAGGGGGACTCAGCACAGATACGCAGTATTTT
TRBV7-2,TRBJ2-1,TRBD2,NA,CASSLRTSGRPNEQFF,TGTGCCAGCAGCCTCCGGACTAGCGGGAGGCCTAATGAGCAGTTCTTC
TRBV15,TRBJ2-7,NA,NA,CATSVRSLRFDEQYF,TGTGCCACCAGCGTCCGCTCCTTAAGATTTGACGAGCAGTACTTC
TRBV7-8,TRBJ2-3,NA,NA,CASSYGQGGLSGTDTQYF,TGTGCCAGCAGCTACGGACAGGGAGGGTTATCGGGCACAGATACGCAGTATTTT
TRBV5-1,TRBJ2-1,TRBD2,NA,CASSFFGAGDHNEQFF,TGCGCCAGCAGCTTCTTCGGAGCGGGAGATCACAATGAGCAGTTCTTC
TRBV7-9,TRBJ1-1,NA,NA,CASSSSPGHKNTEAFF,TGTGCCAGCAGCTCCTCCCCCGGACACAAGAACACTGAAGCTTTCTTT
TRBV5-1,TRBJ2-7,TRBD2,NA,CASSYGTSGRAYSYEQYF,TGCGCCAGCAGCTACGGGACTAGCGGGAGGGCCTACTCCTACGAGCAGTACTTC
TRBV12-3/TRBV12-4,TRBJ1-4,NA,NA,CASSLSVAATFNEKLFF,TGTGCCAGCAGTTTGTCTGTGGCGGCGACATTTAATGAAAAACTGTTTTTT
TRBV18,TRBJ2-7,TRBD2,NA,CASSPPTSPHEQYF,TGTGCCAGCTCACCACCGACTAGCCCCCACGAGCAGTACTTC
TRBV12-3/TRBV12-4,TRBJ2-1,NA,NA,CASSLALFEQFF,TGTGCCAGCAGTTTAGCACTTTTTGAGCAGTTCTTC
TRBV7-3,TRBJ1-2,NA,NA,CASSPGTTYGYTF,TGTGCCAGCAGCCCAGGGACAACCTATGGCTACACCTTC
TRBV29-1,TRBJ2-7,NA,many,CSVVDVDRSYEQYF,TGCAGCGTTGTGGACGTGGACAGATCCTACGAGCAGTACTTC
TRBV5-1,TRBJ2-2,TRBD1,NA,CASSSGTVGTGELFF,TGCGCCAGCAGCTCCGGGACAGTGGGCACCGGGGAGCTGTTTTTT
TRBV5-5,TRBJ2-2,NA,few,CASSLWAGTGELFF,TGTGCCAGCAGCTTATGGGCGGGCACCGGGGAGCTGTTTTTT
TRBV7-3,TRBJ2-1,TRBD2,NA,CASSLAWGLAGGPGNEQFF,TGTGCCAGCAGCTTGGCGTGGGGACTAGCGGGAGGGCCTGGAAATGAGCAGTTCTTC
TRBV5-1,TRBJ2-3,TRBD1,few,CASSWGTASTDTQYF,TGCGCCAGCAGCTGGGGGACAGCTAGCACAGATACGCAGTATTTT
TRBV12-3/TRBV12-4,TRBJ2-1,TRBD2,NA,CASSSTSGRAHNEQFF,TGTGCCAGCAGCTCAACTAGCGGGAGGGCCCACAATGAGCAGTTCTTC
TRBV20-1,TRBJ2-7,NA,NA,CSAIDRRAGYEQYF,TGCAGTGCTATTGACAGGAGGGCAGGCTACGAGCAGTACTTC
TRBV7-2,TRBJ2-5,NA,few,CASRWDVVRKETQYF,TGTGCCAGCCGCTGGGACGTTGTCAGAAAAGAGACCCAGTACTTC
TRBV2,TRBJ2-3,NA,NA,CAEGRRTDTQYF,TGTGCCGAGGGACGGCGTACAGATACGCAGTATTTT
TRBV28,TRBJ1-5,NA,NA,CASTGQSNQPQHF,TGTGCCAGCACCGGACAGAGCAATCAGCCCCAGCATTTT
TRBV5-8,TRBJ2-5,NA,few,CASSLGKRGMETQYF,TGTGCCAGCAGCTTGGGAAAAAGGGGGATGGAGACCCAGTACTTC
TRBV6-1,TRBJ1-2,TRBD1,few,CASSPEDRVWIYGYTF,TGTGCCAGCAGTCCCGAGGACAGGGTCTGGATCTATGGCTACACCTTC
TRBV7-3,TRBJ2-2,NA,NA,CASSLTPPGTMAGELFF,TGTGCCAGCAGCTTAACCCCGCCGGGGACAATGGCCGGGGAGCTGTTTTTT
TRBV27,TRBJ1-2,NA,few,CASRKGMGGYTF,TGTGCCAGCAGGAAAGGGATGGGAGGCTACACCTTC
TRBV12-3/TRBV12-4,TRBJ1-2,NA,few,CASSLDPGGYGYTF,TGTGCCAGCAGTTTAGACCCAGGTGGCTATGGCTACACCTTC
TRBV7-3,TRBJ2-1,TRBD2,few,CASSFSTSGRARGNEQFF,TGTGCCAGCAGCTTCTCGACTAGCGGGAGGGCCAGGGGGAATGAGCAGTTCTTC
TRBV9,TRBJ2-3,NA,few,CASSVEALGGAWTQYF,TGTGCCAGCAGCGTAGAGGCCTTGGGCGGGGCGTGGACGCAGTATTTT
TRBV20-1,TRBJ2-1,NA,NA,CSASGGPSGYNEQFF,TGCAGTGCTAGTGGGGGGCCTAGCGGATACAATGAGCAGTTCTTC
TRBV20-1,TRBJ2-5,NA,NA,CSANPPGPRETQYF,TGCAGTGCCAATCCACCGGGACCAAGGGAGACCCAGTACTTC
TRBV10-2,TRBJ2-2,NA,NA,CASSRRSYTGELFF,TGCGCCAGCTCCCGACGCAGTTACACCGGGGAGCTGTTTTTT
TRBV10-3,TRBJ2-7,NA,many,CAISPSWTSGSYEQYF,TGTGCCATCAGTCCCTCTTGGACTTCGGGTTCCTACGAGCAGTACTTC
TRBV18,TRBJ2-2,NA,many,CASSPNTGELFF,TGTGCCAGCTCACCAAACACCGGGGAGCTGTTTTTT
TRBV20-1,TRBJ1-2,NA,NA,CSARDRGKRYGYTF,TGCAGTGCTAGAGATCGGGGGAAACGGTATGGCTACACCTTC
TRBV20-1,TRBJ2-7,NA,few,CSARATDRASYEQYF,TGCAGTGCTAGAGCTACAGACAGAGCAAGCTACGAGCAGTACTTC
TRBV4-1,TRBJ2-5,TRBD1,few,CASSQGRDRGPETQYF,TGCGCCAGCAGCCAGGGCCGGGACAGGGGCCCAGAGACCCAGTACTTC
TRBV9,TRBJ2-1,TRBD2,once,CASSVVGGRPYKEQFF,TGTGCCAGCAGCGTAGTGGGGGGGAGGCCTTACAAGGAGCAGTTCTTC
TRBV11-2,TRBJ2-3,NA,NA,CASSYTGIGTDTQYF,TGTGCCAGCAGCTACACAGGGATAGGCACAGATACGCAGTATTTT
TRBV12-3/TRBV12-4,TRBJ1-5,NA,NA,CASKGQISNQPQHF,TGTGCCAGCAAGGGGCAGATTAGCAATCAGCCCCAGCATTTT
TRBV15,TRBJ2-7,NA,few,CATSSPRTAYSYEQYF,TGTGCCACCAGCAGCCCGAGAACTGCCTACTCCTACGAGCAGTACTTC
TRBV5-1,TRBJ2-7,TRBD2,once,CASSPGLAGDHEQYF,TGCGCCAGCAGCCCGGGACTAGCGGGAGACCACGAGCAGTACTTC
TRBV7-9,TRBJ1-2,NA,NA,CASSLAFMYGYTF,TGTGCCAGCAGCTTAGCGTTTATGTATGGCTACACCTTC
TRBV20-1,TRBJ1-5,NA,few,CSARLRGMDYQPQHF,TGCAGTGCTAGATTACGCGGTATGGATTATCAGCCCCAGCATTTT
TRBV18,TRBJ1-6,NA,few,CASSPNRHDNSPLHF,TGTGCCAGCTCGCCCAACAGGCACGATAATTCACCCCTCCACTTT
TRBV11-2,TRBJ2-3,NA,few,CASSFTPAYTDTQYF,TGTGCCAGCAGCTTTACTCCCGCGTACACAGATACGCAGTATTTT
TRBV7-3,TRBJ2-3,NA,few,CASSTTRSTDTQYF,TGTGCCAGCAGCACGACTAGAAGCACAGATACGCAGTATTTT
TRBV9,TRBJ1-2,NA,many,CASSVGHRDVAGYTF,TGTGCCAGCAGCGTAGGGCACAGGGACGTGGCCGGCTACACCTTC
TRBV28,TRBJ1-2,NA,NA,CASSLFHSTGVGGYTF,TGTGCCAGCAGTTTATTCCATTCGACGGGCGTAGGGGGCTACACCTTC
TRBV27,TRBJ1-1,NA,NA,CASRAYTEAFF,TGTGCCAGCAGGGCTTACACTGAAGCTTTCTTT
TRBV6-1,TRBJ2-3,NA,NA,CASRDRLTSTDTQYF,TGTGCCAGCAGAGACAGATTAACTAGCACAGATACGCAGTATTTT
TRBV4-2,TRBJ2-1,TRBD2,once,CASAYSPGLATPNRFYHNEQFF,TGTGCCAGCGCCTATTCTCCGGGACTAGCTACCCCCAATCGCTTCTACCACAATGAGCAGTTCTTC
TRBV27,TRBJ2-1,NA,NA,CASSLGSEQFF,TGTGCCAGCAGTTTGGGTAGTGAGCAGTTCTTC
TRBV7-2,TRBJ2-1,NA,NA,CASSLSPTSVSYNEQFF,TGTGCCAGCAGCTTATCCCCAACATCCGTCTCCTACAATGAGCAGTTCTTC